This TCR beta chain was sequenced for a study of blood T cell repertoires in COVID-19. Generated by immunoSEQ multiplex PCR, the TCRdb table keeps only in-frame clones and is missing some. There are 300,000 to 350,000 clones in the sample; just under 90% occur only once, and over 8.5% lies in the top ten. The source of this sequence is a woman aged 25 to 39 who had recovered from COVID-19. Sequenced material: PBMCs or T cells enriched from blood (not recorded which).

Written as DNA, the CDR3 is TGTGCCAGCAGCTTGGAATTTGGGACAGTCTCCTACGAGCAGTACTTC. Translating gives CASSLEFGTVSYEQYF. The chain combines TRBV5-6 with TRBJ2-7, with TRBD1 matching over 7 bases. This CDR3 comprises 16 residues. CDR1 and CDR2 (germline): SGHDT, YYEEEE. The V and J ends lost 0 bases and 0 bases, in that order; junction bases with no gene match: 6.